In this sample, the clone carrying this TCR beta chain turned up once. With 6 bases removed from V and 0 bases from J, the gap between germline ends came to 14 bases. This CDR3 is built from 15 residues. In germline, CDR1 is SGDLS, CDR2 YYNGEE. The data were taken from a study of blood T cell repertoires in COVID-19. Overall study context: Recovered status in Cohort 3 required two negative PCRs, clearance, or symptom resolution. PBMCs, B-cell-depleted T cells, or T cells provided the cDNA or gDNA that made up the material.

Assay: immunoSEQ multiplex PCR; the TCRdb copy retains only in-frame clones and omits some. Of some 300,000 clones in the sample, more than 70% were seen once. Specimen: PBMCs or T cells enriched from blood (not recorded which). The clonotype comes from a woman aged 60-75 years in a cohort exposed to, infected with or recovered from COVID-19 (not recorded which). V and J are TRBV9 and TRBJ2-3; D possibly corresponds to TRBD1 (5 bases). The CDR3 is CASIDRASSTDTQYF. CDR3 DNA sequence: TGTGCCAGCATCGACAGAGCCTCTAGCACAGATACGCAGTATTTT. The variable domain in full, completed from reference TRBV9 and TRBJ2-3, reads DSGVTQTPKHLITATGQRVTLRCSPRSGDLSVYWYQQSLDQGLQFLIQYYNGEERAKGNILERFSAQQFPDLHSELNLSSLELGDSALYFCASIDRASSTDTQYFGPGTRLTVL.